The clone carrying this T cell receptor beta chain was recorded a few times. Germline CDR1 is KGHSH and CDR2 is LQKENI. Deletions cut 3 bases from V and 2 bases from J, with 4 bases between. CDR3 length equals 12 residues. The sample belongs to a study of blood T cell repertoires in COVID-19. In the study overall: Sites across the United States, Italy and Spain contributed samples from acute and convalescent COVID-19. PBMCs, B-cell-depleted T cells, or T cells provided the cDNA or gDNA that made up the material.

In the original processing: Counts of nucleated cells, estimated from reference gene primer amplification, were obtained. The table came from immunoSEQ multiplex PCR; TCRdb's copy has only in-frame clones and leaves some out. The DNA gave D and trimming, while V, J and clone size come from that table. The sample has around 61,000 clones, over 75% seen once. The TCR originated in a man aged 45-65 years with active COVID-19. Sequencing was done on a sample of peripheral blood. The rearrangement joins TRBV18 to TRBJ2-5; D is unclear. The CDR3 DNA reads TGTGCCAGCTCACCCCTTCAAGAGACCCAGTACTTC. Translated, it gives CASSPLQETQYF.